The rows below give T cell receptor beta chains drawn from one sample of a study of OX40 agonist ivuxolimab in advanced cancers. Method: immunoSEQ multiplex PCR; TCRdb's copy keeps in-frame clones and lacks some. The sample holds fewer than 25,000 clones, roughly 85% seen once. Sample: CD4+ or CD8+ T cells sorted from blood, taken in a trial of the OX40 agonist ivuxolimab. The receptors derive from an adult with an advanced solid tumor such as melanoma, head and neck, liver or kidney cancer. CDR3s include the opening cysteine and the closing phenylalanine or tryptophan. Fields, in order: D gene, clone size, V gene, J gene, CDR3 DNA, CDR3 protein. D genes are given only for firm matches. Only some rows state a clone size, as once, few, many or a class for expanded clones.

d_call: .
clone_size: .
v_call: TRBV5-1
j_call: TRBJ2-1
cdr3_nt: TGCGCCAGCAGGTTGGGCGGGGACTCCTACAATGAGCAGTTCTTC
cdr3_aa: CASRLGGDSYNEQFF

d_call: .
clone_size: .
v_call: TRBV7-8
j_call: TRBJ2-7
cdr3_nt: TGTGCCAGCAGCTTAGCGCCAGGGACCTACGAGCAGTACTTC
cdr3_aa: CASSLAPGTYEQYF

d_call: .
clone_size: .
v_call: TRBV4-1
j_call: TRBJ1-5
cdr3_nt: TGCGCCAGCAGCCGTCTCGGTAATCAGCCCCAGCATTTT
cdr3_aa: CASSRLGNQPQHF

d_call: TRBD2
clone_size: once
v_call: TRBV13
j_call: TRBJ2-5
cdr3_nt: TGTGCCAGCAGCATACGTCGCGGGGGTAAAGAGACCCAGTACTTC
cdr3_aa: CASSIRRGGKETQYF

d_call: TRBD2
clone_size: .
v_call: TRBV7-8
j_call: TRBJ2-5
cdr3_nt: TGTGCCAGCATATTAGGACTAGCGGGAGGGCCGAGGGAGACCCAGTACTTC
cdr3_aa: CASILGLAGGPRETQYF

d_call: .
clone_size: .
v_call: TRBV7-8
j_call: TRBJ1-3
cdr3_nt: TGTGCCAGCAGCTTAGAATCTGTGGGCCGTCGCGTATCTGGAAACACCATATATTTT
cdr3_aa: CASSLESVGRRVSGNTIYF

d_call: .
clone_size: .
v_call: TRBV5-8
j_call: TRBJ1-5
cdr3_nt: TGTGCCAGCAGCTTAGTAGGGGGGAGCAATCAGCCCCAGCATTTT
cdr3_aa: CASSLVGGSNQPQHF

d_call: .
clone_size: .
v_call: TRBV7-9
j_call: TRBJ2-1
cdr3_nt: TGTGCCAGCAGCCCAAGTTCCGGGACTGGGGTCTACAATGAGCAGTTCTTC
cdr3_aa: CASSPSSGTGVYNEQFF

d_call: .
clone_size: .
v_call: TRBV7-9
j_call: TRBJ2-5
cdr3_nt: TGTGCCAGCAGCTCAAGGTCTAAGATAGGCGGAGACTGGGAGACCCAGTACTTC
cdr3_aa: CASSSRSKIGGDWETQYF

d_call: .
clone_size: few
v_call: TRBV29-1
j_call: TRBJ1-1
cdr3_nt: TGCAGCGGCGGGGCAGGGAACACTGAAGCTTTCTTT
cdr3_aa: CSGGAGNTEAFF

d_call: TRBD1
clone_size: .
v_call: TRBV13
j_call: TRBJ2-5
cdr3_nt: TGTGCCAGCAGCAATTCTGGGACAGGGGAAGAGACCCAGTACTTC
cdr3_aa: CASSNSGTGEETQYF

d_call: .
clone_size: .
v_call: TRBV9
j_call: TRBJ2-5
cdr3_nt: TGTGCCAGCAGCGTAGGCCTCGATTTCGCGGGGAAAGGGGAGACCCAGTACTTC
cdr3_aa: CASSVGLDFAGKGETQYF

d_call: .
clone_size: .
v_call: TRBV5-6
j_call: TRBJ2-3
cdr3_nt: TGTGCCAGCAGCTGGTCCGAAAATACGCAGTATTTT
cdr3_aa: CASSWSENTQYF

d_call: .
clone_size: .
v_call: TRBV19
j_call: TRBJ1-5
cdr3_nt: TGTGCCACCCGGCGGGGGCAGGGACAGCCCCAGCATTTT
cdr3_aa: CATRRGQGQPQHF

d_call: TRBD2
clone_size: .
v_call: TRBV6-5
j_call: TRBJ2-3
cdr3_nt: TGTGCCAGCAGTTACTCCTGGGACTACACAGATACGCAGTATTTT
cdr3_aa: CASSYSWDYTDTQYF

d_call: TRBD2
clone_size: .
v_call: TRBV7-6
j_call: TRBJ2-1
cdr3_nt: TGTGCCAGCAGCTTAAAGTCAAGCGGGATCTCCTACAATGAGCAGTTCTTC
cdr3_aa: CASSLKSSGISYNEQFF

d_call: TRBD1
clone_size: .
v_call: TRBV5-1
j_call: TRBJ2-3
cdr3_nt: TGCGCCAGCAGCTTGGGGGGACAGGGGACAGATACGCAGTATTTT
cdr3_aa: CASSLGGQGTDTQYF

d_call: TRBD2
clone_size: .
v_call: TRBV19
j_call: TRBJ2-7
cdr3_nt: TGTGCCAGTAGGCGGGGGGGGGTCTACGAGCAGTACTTC
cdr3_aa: CASRRGGVYEQYF

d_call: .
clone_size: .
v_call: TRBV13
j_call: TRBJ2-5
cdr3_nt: TGTGCCAGCAGCGCGGCAAGTTACCAAGAGACCCAGTACTTC
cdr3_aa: CASSAASYQETQYF

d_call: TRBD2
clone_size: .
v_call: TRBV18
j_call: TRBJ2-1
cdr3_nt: TGTGCCAGCTCACCACCGGGACTAGCGGCCAATGAGCAGTTCTTC
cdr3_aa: CASSPPGLAANEQFF

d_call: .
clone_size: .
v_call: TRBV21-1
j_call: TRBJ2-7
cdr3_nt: TGTGCCAGCAGCACAAAGCCCAAAGGGGGACAGGTGGGCTTATACGAGCAGTACTTC
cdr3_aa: CASSTKPKGGQVGLYEQYF

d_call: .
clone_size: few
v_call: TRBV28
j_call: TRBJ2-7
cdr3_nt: TGTGCCAGCAGTTTAGGGGGGGCGTCCCGCTACGAGCAGTACTTC
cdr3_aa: CASSLGGASRYEQYF

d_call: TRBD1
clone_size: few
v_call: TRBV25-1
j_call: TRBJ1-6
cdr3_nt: TGTGCCAGCAGTTGGGACAGAGATAATTCACCCCTCCACTTT
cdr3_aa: CASSWDRDNSPLHF

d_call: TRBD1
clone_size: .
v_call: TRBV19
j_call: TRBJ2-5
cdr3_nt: TGTGCCAGTTCTGGACAGGGGGCAGGAGAGACCCAGTACTTC
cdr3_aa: CASSGQGAGETQYF

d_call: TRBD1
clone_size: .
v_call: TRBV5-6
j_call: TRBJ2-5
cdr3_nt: TGTGCCAGCAGCCTTCCGGGACAGGGGAGAGAGACCCAGTACTTC
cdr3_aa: CASSLPGQGRETQYF

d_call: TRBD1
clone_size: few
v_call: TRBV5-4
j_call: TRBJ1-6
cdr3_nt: TGTGCCAGCAGCTATGACAGGGGGGACTCACCCCTCCACTTT
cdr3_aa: CASSYDRGDSPLHF

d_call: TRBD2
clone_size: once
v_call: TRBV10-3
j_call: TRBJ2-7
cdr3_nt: TGTGCCATCAGACTAGCGGGAGACGAGCAGTACTTC
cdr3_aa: CAIRLAGDEQYF

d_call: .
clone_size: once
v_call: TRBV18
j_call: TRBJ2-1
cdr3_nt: TGTGCCAGCTCCTTCGCAGTCGGGTCGGATGAGCAGTTCTTC
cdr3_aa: CASSFAVGSDEQFF

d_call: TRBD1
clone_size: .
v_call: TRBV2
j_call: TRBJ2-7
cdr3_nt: TGTGCCAGCAGACCAGACAGGGTCGAGCAGTACTTC
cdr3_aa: CASRPDRVEQYF

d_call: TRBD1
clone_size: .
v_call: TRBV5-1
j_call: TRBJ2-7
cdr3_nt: TGCGCCAGCAGCTTCTCGGGACAGGGGGCCGACGAGCAGTACTTC
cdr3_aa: CASSFSGQGADEQYF

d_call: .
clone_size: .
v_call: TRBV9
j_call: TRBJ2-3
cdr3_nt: TGTGCCAGCAGAGAGGATACTAGCACAGATACGCAGTATTTT
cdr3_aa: CASREDTSTDTQYF

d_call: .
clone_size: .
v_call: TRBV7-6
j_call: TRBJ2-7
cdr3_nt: TGTGCCAGCAGCCCCCCGTGGTACCCGGGGGCCCGAGGAAACGAGCAGTACTTC
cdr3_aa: CASSPPWYPGARGNEQYF

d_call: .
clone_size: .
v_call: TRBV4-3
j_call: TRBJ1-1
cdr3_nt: TGCGCCAGCAGCCAAGAAAGCAGGAACACTGAAGCTTTCTTT
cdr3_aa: CASSQESRNTEAFF

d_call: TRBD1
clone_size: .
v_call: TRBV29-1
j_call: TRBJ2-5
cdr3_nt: TGCAGCGTTCTGCGGACAGGGGGTGTAGAGACCCAGTACTTC
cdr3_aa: CSVLRTGGVETQYF

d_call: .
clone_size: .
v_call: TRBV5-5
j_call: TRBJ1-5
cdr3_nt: TGTGCCAGCAGCCCGCAATACAGGGATCGTCAGCCCCAGCATTTT
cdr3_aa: CASSPQYRDRQPQHF

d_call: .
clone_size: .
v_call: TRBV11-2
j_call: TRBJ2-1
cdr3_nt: TGTGCCAGCAGCTTACAGGGGTCCTACAATGAGCAGTTCTTC
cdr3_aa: CASSLQGSYNEQFF

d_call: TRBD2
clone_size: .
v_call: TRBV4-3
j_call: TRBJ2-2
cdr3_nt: TGCGCCAGCAGCCAAGATAGGCGTCCCGGGACTAGCGTCACCGGGGAGCTGTTTTTT
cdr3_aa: CASSQDRRPGTSVTGELFF

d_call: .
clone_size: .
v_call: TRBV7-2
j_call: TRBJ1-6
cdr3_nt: TGTGCCAGCAGCCCTGGGGGGGGGAATTCACCCCTCCACTTT
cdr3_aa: CASSPGGGNSPLHF

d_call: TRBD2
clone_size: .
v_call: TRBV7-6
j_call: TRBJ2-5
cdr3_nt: TGTGCCAGCAGCTTCGGACTAGCGGGAACTGAGACCCAGTACTTC
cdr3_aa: CASSFGLAGTETQYF

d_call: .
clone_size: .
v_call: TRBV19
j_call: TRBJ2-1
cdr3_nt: TGTGCCAGTAGTATAGGACTACAGAGGGACTACAATGAGCAGTTCTTC
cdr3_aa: CASSIGLQRDYNEQFF

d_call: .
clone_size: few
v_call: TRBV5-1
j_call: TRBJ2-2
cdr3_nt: TGCGCCAGCAGCTTCCTCGTAAAGAACACCGGGGAGCTGTTTTTT
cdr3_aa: CASSFLVKNTGELFF

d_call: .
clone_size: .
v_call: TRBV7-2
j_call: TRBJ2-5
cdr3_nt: TGTGCCAGCAGCTTAGCTACAGGTGAAGAGACCCAGTACTTC
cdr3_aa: CASSLATGEETQYF